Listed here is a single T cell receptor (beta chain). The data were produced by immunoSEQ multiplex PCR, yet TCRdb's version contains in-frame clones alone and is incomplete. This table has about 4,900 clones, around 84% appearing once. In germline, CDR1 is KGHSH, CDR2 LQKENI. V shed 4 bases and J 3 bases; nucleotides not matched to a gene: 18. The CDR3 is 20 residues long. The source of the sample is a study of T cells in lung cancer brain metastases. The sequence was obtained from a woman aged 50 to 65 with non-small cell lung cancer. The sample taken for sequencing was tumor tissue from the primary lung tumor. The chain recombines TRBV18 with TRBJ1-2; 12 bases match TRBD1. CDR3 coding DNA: TGTGCCAGCTCACAACCTAAAGCACCGGGACAGGGGGCTTTGTACTATGGCTACACCTTC. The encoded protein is CASSQPKAPGQGALYYGYTF.